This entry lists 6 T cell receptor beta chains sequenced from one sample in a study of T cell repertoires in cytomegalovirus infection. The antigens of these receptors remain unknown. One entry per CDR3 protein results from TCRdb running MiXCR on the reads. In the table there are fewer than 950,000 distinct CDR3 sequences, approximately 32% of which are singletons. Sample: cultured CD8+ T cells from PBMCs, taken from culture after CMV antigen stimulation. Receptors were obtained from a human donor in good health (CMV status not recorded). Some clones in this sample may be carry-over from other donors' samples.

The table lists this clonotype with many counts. The CDR3 DNA reads as TGTGCCAGCAGCTTAAGGCGGGGGGGACCAGATACGCAGTATTTT. It yields the protein CASSLRRGGPDTQYF. The rearrangement links TRBV7-6 to TRBJ2-3, with 9 positions matching TRBD2. The CDR3 loop spans 15 amino acids. Germline CDR1 is SGHVS and CDR2 is FNYEAQ. J was trimmed by 4 bases and V by 2 bases; bases with no gene match: 4.

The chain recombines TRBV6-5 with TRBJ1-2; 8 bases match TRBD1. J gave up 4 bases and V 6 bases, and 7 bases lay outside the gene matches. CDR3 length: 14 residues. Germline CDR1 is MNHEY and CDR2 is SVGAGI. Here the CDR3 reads CASSPDRAGYGYTF. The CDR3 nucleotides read TGTGCCAGCAGCCCGGACAGGGCAGGCTATGGCTACACCTTC.

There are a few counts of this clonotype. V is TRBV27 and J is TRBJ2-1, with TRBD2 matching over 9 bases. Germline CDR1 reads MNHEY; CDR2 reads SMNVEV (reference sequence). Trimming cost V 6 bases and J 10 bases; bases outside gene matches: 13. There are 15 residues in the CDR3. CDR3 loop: CASSFVAGGPQEQFF. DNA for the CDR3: TGTGCCAGCAGCTTTGTTGCGGGGGGGCCTCAGGAGCAGTTCTTC.

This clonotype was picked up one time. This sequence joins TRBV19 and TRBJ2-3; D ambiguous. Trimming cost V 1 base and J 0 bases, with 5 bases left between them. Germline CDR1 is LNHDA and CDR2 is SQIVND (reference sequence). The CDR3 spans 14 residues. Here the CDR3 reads CASSIAQSTDTQYF. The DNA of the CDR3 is TGTGCCAGTAGTATAGCCCAGAGCACAGATACGCAGTATTTT.

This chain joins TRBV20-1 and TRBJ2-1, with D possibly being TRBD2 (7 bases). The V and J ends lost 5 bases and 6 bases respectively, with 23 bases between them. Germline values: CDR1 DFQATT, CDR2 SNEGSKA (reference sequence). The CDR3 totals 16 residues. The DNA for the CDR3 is TGCAGTGCTCCGGCAGGTGGGGAGGGGGTTAGCAATGAGCAGTTCTTC. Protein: CSAPAGGEGVSNEQFF.

Written as DNA, the CDR3 is TGCGCCAGCAGCTCGGGAGGGGGCCCCTACGAGCAGTACTTC. Residues: CASSSGGGPYEQYF. This chain links TRBV10-2 with TRBJ2-7; perhaps TRBD2 as D (8 bases). V lost 6 bases to trimming and J lost 2 bases, with 14 bases between them. CDR1 WSHSY and CDR2 SAAADI come from the germline V gene. The CDR3 spans 14 residues.